This T cell receptor beta chain was observed in a study of T cell responses to AZD1222 COVID-19 vaccine. With regard to this clone: What it binds is not known.

Sequencing was performed with immunoSEQ multiplex PCR; in TCRdb, only in-frame clones are kept and a portion is missing. Its table lists about 140,000 clones. The CDR3 has 15 residues. V shed 6 bases and J shed 8 bases, with 25 bases lying between them. Germline loops: CDR1 SQVTM, CDR2 ANQGSEA. Regarding the study as a whole: Spike regions recognized by vaccine-associated CD4 TCRs spanned the protein, led by 160-218 and 743-854. A rise in Spike-specific TCR breadth and depth followed two AZD1222 doses. Repertoire samples came only from after the peak T cell response. Nearly half of the spike-specific TCRs reportedly recognize variant regions that carry no mutations.

The clonotype originates from an adult in good health. The sample consisted of peripheral blood. This rearrangement joins TRBV29-1 to TRBJ1-2; D not resolved. CDR3 in amino acids: CSVAQDKEAVGGYTF. In DNA, the CDR3 is TGCAGCGTAGCCCAGGATAAGGAAGCGGTGGGGGGCTACACCTTC.